This T cell receptor beta chain was identified during a study of T cells in Graves' hyperthyroidism and ophthalmopathy. TCR beta CDR3 regions were amplified from RNA transcripts. A set of HTBI primers served as the primers for a first-round RT-PCR of the TCR CDR3. TCRdb re-analysed the multiplex PCR reads in MiXCR, keeping a single row per CDR3 protein. Of hundreds of thousands of distinct CDR3 sequences listed, over 15% were seen once; the top ten hold approximately 15%. Hyperthyroidism, newly diagnosed and lasting under 2 months, affected patients aged 18 to 65. Blood dates from first hyperthyroidism diagnosis, before any ophthalmopathy symptoms. Regarding this clonotype: Its antigen is still unknown.

Study-level results: The model anticipated ophthalmopathy a median approximately 6.6 months pre-onset.

This sequence originates from a woman aged 45-65 years with Graves' hyperthyroidism that later progressed to Graves' ophthalmopathy. Input material: blood.

CDR3 bases: TGTGCCAGCAGTGAAATTAGCGGGGGACGCTCCTACGAGCAGTACTTC. Protein: CASSEISGGRSYEQYF. The V and J genes are TRBV27 and TRBJ2-7, with 9 positions matching TRBD2. With V trimmed by 5 bases and J by 0 bases, 8 bases remained unmatched. The CDR3 has 16 amino acids. Per germline, CDR1 MNHEY and CDR2 SMNVEV (reference sequence).